This TCR beta chain stems from a study of CD8 T cells in ankylosing spondylitis. The study's findings and limits: Reportedly, matched ankylosing spondylitis synovial fluid was significantly enriched for disease-linked clones. Earlier work had already found some motif variants in reactive arthritis synovial fluid and blood. Within ankylosing spondylitis blood, a TCR beta motif made up of seven or eight highly homologous variants appeared to be characteristic.

This clonotype was observed many times. Its specificity is unknown. The V gene end was trimmed by 0 bases and the J gene end by 12 bases; junction bases not matched to a gene: 9. Germline loops: CDR1 LNHNV, CDR2 YYDKDF (reference sequence). CDR3 size: 15 residues. With molecular barcodes, quantitative 5'-RACE was used to make the TCR beta libraries. One entry per CDR3 protein, called by TCRdb with MiXCR from the 5' RACE reads. The sample has around 160,000 distinct CDR3 sequences; more than 9% are singletons. The chain uses TRBV15 and TRBJ1-1; 11 bases are shared with TRBD1. The sequence was collected from a male donor with ankylosing spondylitis or in good health (not recorded which). The specimen sequenced was blood, either unsorted or a sorted T cell fraction (not recorded which). CDR3 in DNA: TGTGCCACCAGCAGAGATCTCGGGGACAGGGGGAATACTTTCTTT. Its protein is CATSRDLGDRGNTFF.